What follows are 2 T cell receptor beta chains derived from one specimen sequenced in a study of blood T cells in healthy people across ages. Combining a sample-barcoded 5' primer with a J-beta primer mix, a second PCR ran for 7 to 11 cycles. TCRdb recomputed calls from the 5' RACE reads with MiXCR, one row per CDR3 protein. The sample has 1.5 million to 2 million distinct CDR3 sequences; 34% are singletons. Sequencing used blood. The receptor set was obtained from a woman in her thirties in good health.

This clonotype has at least ten counts. The chain couples TRBV20-1 to TRBJ2-7; 11 bases fit TRBD2. V was clipped by 3 bases and J by 4 bases; unmatched bases: 8. The CDR3 covers 15 residues. The germline V gene encodes CDR1 DFQATT and CDR2 SNEGSKA (reference sequence). CDR3 in amino acids: CSASLLAGVRYEQYF. The CDR3 coding sequence is TGCAGTGCTAGTTTACTAGCGGGAGTGAGGTACGAGCAGTACTTC.

This sequence joins TRBV20-1 and TRBJ2-4; TRBD1 is a possible D gene (5 bases). V was shortened by 3 bases and J by 0 bases, with 12 bases between the two germline ends. The CDR3 is made up of 15 amino acids. Per the germline V gene, CDR1 is DFQATT and CDR2 is SNEGSKA (reference sequence). The DNA of the CDR3 is TGCAGTGCTAGTACCAGGGAAGGAGCCAAAAACATTCAGTACTTC. This gives the protein CSASTREGAKNIQYF.